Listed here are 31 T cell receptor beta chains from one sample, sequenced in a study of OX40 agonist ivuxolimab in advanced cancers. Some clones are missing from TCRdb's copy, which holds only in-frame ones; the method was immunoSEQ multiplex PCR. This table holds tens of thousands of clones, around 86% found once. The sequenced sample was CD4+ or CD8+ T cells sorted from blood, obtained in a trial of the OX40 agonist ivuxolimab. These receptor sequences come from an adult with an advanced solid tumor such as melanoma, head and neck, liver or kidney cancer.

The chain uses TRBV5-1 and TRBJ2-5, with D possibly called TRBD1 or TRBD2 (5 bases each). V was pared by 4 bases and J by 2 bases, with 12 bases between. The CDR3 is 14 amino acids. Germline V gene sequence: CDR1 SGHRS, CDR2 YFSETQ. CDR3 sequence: CASSAGDGQETQYF. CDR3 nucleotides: TGCGCCAGCAGCGCCGGGGACGGACAAGAGACCCAGTACTTC.

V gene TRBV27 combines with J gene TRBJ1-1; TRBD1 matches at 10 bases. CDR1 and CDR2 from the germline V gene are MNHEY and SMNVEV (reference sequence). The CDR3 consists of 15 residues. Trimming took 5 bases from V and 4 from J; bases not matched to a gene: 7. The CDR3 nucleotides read TGTGCCAGCAGTCCTTGGACAGGGGGGGGCACTGAAGCTTTCTTT. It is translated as CASSPWTGGGTEAFF.

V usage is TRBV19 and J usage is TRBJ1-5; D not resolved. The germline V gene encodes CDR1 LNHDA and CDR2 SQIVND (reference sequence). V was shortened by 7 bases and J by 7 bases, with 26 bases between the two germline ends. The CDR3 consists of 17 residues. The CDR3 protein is CASKALLPSLDPQPQHF. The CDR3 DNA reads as TGTGCCAGTAAGGCCCTCCTCCCGAGTTTGGACCCCCAGCCCCAGCATTTT.

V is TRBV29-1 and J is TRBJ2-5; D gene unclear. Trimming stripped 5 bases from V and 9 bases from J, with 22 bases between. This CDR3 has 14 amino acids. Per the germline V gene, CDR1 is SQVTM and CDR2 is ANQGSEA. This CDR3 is CSVLGRGSPPPQYF. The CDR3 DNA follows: TGCAGCGTTCTAGGACGCGGCTCCCCTCCGCCCCAGTACTTC.

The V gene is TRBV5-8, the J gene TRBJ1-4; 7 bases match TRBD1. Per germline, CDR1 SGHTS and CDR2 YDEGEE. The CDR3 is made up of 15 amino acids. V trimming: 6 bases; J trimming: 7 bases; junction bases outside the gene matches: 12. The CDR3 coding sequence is TGTGCCAGCACCCGGGTGAGGGGACAGTCTGAAAAACTGTTTTTT. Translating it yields CASTRVRGQSEKLFF. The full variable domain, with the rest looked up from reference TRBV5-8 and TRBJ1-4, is EAGVTQSPTHLIKTRGQQATLRCSPISGHTSVYWYQQALGLGLQFLLWYDEGEERNRGNFPPRFSGRQFPNYSSELNVNALELEDSALYLCASTRVRGQSEKLFFGSGTQLSVL.

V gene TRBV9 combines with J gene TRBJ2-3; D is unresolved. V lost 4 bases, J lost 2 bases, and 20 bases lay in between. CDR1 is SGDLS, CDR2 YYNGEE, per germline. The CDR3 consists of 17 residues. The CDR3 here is CASSPVPGGVNTDTQYF. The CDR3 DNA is TGTGCCAGCAGCCCAGTCCCGGGTGGGGTGAACACAGATACGCAGTATTTT.

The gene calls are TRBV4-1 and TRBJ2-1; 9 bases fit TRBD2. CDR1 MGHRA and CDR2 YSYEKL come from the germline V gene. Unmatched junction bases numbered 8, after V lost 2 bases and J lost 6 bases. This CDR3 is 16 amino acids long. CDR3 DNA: TGCGCCAGCAGCCAATCTGGCGGGGGGGAGGCCAATGAGCAGTTCTTC. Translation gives CASSQSGGGEANEQFF.

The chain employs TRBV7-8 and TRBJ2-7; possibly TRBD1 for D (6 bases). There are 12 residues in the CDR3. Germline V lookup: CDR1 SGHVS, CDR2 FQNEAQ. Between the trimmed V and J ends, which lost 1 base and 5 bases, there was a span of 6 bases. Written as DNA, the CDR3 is TGTGCCAGCAGCTTAGGGACAGACGAGCAGTACTTC. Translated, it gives CASSLGTDEQYF.

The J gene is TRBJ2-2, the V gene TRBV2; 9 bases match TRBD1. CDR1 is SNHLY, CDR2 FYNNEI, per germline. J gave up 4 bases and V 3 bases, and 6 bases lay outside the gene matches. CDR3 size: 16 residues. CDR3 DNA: TGTGCCAGCAGTGAGGGGGAGACAGGGGGCACCGGGGAGCTGTTTTTT. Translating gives CASSEGETGGTGELFF.

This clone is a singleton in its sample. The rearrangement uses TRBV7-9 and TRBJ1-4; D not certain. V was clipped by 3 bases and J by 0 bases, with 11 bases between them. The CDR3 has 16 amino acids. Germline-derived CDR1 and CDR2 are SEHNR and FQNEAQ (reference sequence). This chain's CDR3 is CASSFGEIATNEKLFF. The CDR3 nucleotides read TGTGCCAGCAGCTTCGGGGAAATTGCAACTAATGAAAAACTGTTTTTT.

CDR3 bases: TGTGCCAGCAGGAGACAGCTGAACACTGAAGCTTTCTTT. Protein product: CASRRQLNTEAFF. V usage is TRBV7-3 and J usage is TRBJ1-1; D may be TRBD1 (5 bases). The CDR3 runs to 13 residues. CDR1 and CDR2 from the germline V gene are SGHTA and FQGTGA. Between the trimmed V and J ends, which lost 6 bases and 0 bases, there was a span of 8 bases.

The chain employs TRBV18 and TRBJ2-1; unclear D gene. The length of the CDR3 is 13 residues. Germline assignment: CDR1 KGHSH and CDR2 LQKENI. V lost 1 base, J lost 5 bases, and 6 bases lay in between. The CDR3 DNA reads TGTGCCAGCTCACCACAAGCAGACAATGAGCAGTTCTTC. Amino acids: CASSPQADNEQFF. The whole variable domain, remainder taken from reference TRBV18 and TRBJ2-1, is NAGVMQNPRHLVRRRGQEARLRCSPMKGHSHVYWYRQLPEEGLKFMVYLQKENIIDESGMPKERFSAEFPKEGPSILRIQQVVRGDSAAYFCASSPQADNEQFFGPGTRLTVL.

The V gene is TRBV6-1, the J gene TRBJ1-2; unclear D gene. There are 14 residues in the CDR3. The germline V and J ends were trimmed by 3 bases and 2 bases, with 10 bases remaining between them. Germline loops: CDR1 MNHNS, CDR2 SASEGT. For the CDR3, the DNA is TGTGCCAGCAGTGACTCCGGGATAAACTATGGCTACACCTTC. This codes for CASSDSGINYGYTF.

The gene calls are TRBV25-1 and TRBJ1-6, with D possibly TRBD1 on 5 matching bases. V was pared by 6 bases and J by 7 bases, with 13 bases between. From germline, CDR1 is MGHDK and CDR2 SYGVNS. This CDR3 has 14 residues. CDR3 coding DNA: TGTGCCAGCAGGCCCGACAGCACGAATTCACCCCTCCACTTT. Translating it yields CASRPDSTNSPLHF. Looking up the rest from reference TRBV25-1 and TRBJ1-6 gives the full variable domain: EADIYQTPRYLVIGTGKKITLECSQTMGHDKMYWYQQDPGMELHLIHYSYGVNSTEKGDLSSESTVSRIRTEHFPLTLESARPSHTSQYLCASRPDSTNSPLHFGNGTRLTVT.

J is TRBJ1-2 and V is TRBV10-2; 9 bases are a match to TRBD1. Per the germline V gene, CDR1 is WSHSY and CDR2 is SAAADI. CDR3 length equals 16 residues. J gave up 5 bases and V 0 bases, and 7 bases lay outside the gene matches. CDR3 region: CASSESYRGLRYGYTF. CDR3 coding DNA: TGCGCCAGCAGTGAGTCTTACAGGGGGCTACGGTATGGCTACACCTTC.

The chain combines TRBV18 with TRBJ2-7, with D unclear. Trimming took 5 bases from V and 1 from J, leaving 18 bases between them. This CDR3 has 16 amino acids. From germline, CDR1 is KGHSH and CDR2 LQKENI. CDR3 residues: CASSTRGRLKSYEQYF. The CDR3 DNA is TGTGCCAGCTCAACCCGTGGCAGGCTCAAATCCTACGAGCAGTACTTC.

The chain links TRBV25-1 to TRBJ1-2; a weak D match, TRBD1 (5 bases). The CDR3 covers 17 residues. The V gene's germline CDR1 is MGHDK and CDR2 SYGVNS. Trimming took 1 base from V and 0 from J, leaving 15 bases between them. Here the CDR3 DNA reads TGTGCCAGCAGTGAATTTGGGGGGAGCGGCGCTAACTATGGCTACACCTTC. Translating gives CASSEFGGSGANYGYTF.

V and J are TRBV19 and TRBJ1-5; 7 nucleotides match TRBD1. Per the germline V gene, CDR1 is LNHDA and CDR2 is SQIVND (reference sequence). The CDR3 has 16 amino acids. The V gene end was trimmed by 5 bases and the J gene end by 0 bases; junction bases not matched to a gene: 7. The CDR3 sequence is CASSPPGQYSNQPQHF. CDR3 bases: TGTGCCAGTAGTCCCCCGGGACAGTATAGCAATCAGCCCCAGCATTTT.

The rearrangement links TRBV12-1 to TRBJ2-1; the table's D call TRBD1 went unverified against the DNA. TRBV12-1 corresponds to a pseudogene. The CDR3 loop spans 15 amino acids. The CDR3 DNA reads TGTGCCAGCAGCCCAGGGGACAGGGGGCCCAATGAGCAGTTCTTC. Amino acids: CASSPGDRGPNEQFF.

The DNA of the CDR3 is TGTGCCAGCTCGCCAATACAGGGGGCGCGGGAAAAACTGTTTTTT. Its translation: CASSPIQGAREKLFF. The rearrangement uses TRBV18 and TRBJ1-4, with 9 bases identical to TRBD1. The CDR3 runs 15 residues. J lost 8 bases, V lost 6 bases, and 10 bases had no gene match. Germline CDR1 and CDR2: KGHSH and LQKENI.

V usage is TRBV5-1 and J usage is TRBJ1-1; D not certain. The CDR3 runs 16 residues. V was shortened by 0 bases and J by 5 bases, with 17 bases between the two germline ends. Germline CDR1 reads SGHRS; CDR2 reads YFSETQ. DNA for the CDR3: TGCGCCAGCAGCTTGGCCGCATCGGGGATGGGTACTGAAGCTTTCTTT. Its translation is CASSLAASGMGTEAFF.

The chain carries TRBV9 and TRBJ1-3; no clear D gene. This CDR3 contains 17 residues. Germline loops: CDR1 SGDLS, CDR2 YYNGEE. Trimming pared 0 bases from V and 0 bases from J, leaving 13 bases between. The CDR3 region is CASSVGWGKDSGNTIYF. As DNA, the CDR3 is TGTGCCAGCAGCGTAGGCTGGGGAAAGGACTCTGGAAACACCATATATTTT.

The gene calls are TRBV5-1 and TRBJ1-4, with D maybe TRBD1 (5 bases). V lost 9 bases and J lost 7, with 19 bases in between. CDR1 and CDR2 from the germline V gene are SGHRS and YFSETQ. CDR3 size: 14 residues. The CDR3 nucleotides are TGCGCCACCTCTACCGGGACGCGGGGTGAAAAACTGTTTTTT. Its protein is CATSTGTRGEKLFF.

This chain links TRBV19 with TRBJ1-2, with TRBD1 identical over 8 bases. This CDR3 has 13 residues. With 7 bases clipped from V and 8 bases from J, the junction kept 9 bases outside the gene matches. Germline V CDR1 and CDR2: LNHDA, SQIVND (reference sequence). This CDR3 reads CASTLQGAGGYTF. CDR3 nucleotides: TGTGCCAGTACACTCCAGGGGGCTGGAGGCTACACCTTC.

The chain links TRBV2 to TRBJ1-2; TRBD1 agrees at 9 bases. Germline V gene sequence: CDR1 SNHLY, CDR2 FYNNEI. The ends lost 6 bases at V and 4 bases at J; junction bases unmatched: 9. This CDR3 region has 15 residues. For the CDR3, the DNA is TGTGCCAGCAGACAAGCACAGGGGGCAAGCTATGGCTACACCTTC. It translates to CASRQAQGASYGYTF.

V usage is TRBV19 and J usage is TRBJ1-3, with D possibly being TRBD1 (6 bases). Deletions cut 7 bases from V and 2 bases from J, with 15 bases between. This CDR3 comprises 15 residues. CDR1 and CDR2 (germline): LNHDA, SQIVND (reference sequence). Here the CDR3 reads CASIGRGNPGNTIYF. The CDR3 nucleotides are TGTGCCAGTATTGGGAGGGGGAATCCTGGAAACACCATATATTTT.

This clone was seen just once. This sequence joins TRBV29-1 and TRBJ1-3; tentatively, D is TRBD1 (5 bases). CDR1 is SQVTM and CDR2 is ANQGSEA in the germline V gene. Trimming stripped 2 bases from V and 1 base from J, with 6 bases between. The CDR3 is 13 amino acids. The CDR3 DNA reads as TGCAGCGTTGAACAGGGATCTGGAAACACCATATATTTT. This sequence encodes CSVEQGSGNTIYF.

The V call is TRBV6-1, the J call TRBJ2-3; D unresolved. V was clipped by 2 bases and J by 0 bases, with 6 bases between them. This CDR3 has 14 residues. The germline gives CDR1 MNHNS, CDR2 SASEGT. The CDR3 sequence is CASSESISTDTQYF. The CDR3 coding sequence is TGTGCCAGCAGTGAAAGTATCAGCACAGATACGCAGTATTTT.

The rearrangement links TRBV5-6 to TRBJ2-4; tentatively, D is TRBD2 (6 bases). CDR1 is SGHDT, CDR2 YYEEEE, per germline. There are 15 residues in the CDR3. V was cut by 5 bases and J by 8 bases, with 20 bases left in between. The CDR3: CASSLGLQGGDIQYF. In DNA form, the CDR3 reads TGTGCCAGCAGTCTCGGGCTCCAGGGCGGGGACATTCAGTACTTC.

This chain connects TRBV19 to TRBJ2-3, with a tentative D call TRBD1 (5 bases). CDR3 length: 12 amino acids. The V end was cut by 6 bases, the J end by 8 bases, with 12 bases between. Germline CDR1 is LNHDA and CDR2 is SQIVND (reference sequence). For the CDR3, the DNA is TGTGCCAGTAGCTCCCGTGGGGCTACGCAGTATTTT. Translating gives CASSSRGATQYF.

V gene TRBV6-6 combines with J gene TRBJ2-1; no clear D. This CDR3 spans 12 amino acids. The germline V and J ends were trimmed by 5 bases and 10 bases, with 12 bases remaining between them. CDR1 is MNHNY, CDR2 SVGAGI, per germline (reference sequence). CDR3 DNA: TGTGCCAGCAGTCACAGACACGTGGAGCAGTTCTTC. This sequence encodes CASSHRHVEQFF.